This T cell receptor (beta chain) was obtained from a study of metastatic and nonmetastatic thyroid tumors. Among the patients, none had received any treatment before thyroid surgery. Using MiXCR, TCRdb reanalyzed the PCR reads. Among roughly 12,000 clones, more than 25% were seen once, and the ten largest hold about 20%. Germline-derived CDR1 and CDR2 are SNHLY and FYNNEI. V shed 1 base, J shed 4 bases, and the junction held 6 bases outside the gene matches. CDR3 size: 15 residues. The specimen was adjacent normal tissue. V and J are TRBV2 and TRBJ1-2, with 7 positions matching TRBD1. This sequence originates from a male donor with papillary thyroid cancer or a benign thyroid nodule (not recorded which). Some clones in this sample may be carry-over from other donors' samples. The CDR3 DNA reads as TGTGCCAGCAGTGAAGTGGACAGGAAACTCTATGGCTACACCTTC. Its translation is CASSEVDRKLYGYTF.